This record covers a single T cell receptor (beta chain). Losses at the gene ends were 11 bases for V and 3 bases for J; bases not matched to a gene: 3. The germline CDR1 and CDR2 sequences are SNHLY and FYNNEI. The CDR3 sequence is 13 residues long. Authors' methods: Reference gene primer amplification gave estimated nucleated cell counts. Some clones are missing from TCRdb's copy, which holds only in-frame ones; the method was immunoSEQ multiplex PCR. V and J calls and clone size are given by that table; D and trimming were obtained from the DNA. This table holds approximately 150,000 clones, more than 75% found once. The entry originates in a study of blood T cell repertoires in COVID-19. Study-wide context: Samples taken during acute and convalescent COVID-19 were collected in the United States, Italy and Spain. T cells, B-cell-depleted T cells, or PBMCs provided the cDNA or gDNA that served as material.

Sequencing was done on a sample of peripheral blood. This TCR derives from a woman between 45 and 65 years old with acute or convalescent COVID-19. The rearrangement links TRBV2 to TRBJ2-1, with TRBD1 matching 11 bases. The CDR3 loop is CASGTGGYNEQFF. In DNA, the CDR3 is TGTGCCTCCGGGACAGGGGGCTACAATGAGCAGTTCTTC.